A selection of T cell receptor beta chains follows, all from one sample in a study of T cells in Graves' hyperthyroidism and ophthalmopathy. TCRdb recomputed calls from the multiplex PCR reads with MiXCR, one row per CDR3 protein. Here the sample spans around 210,000 distinct CDR3 sequences, around a sixth being singletons. Sequenced sample: blood. The receptors here all came from a woman in her fifties or sixties with Graves' hyperthyroidism. The CDR3 runs from the conserved cysteine through the conserved F or W. A D gene is named only where the DNA matches it firmly. Clone size appears in some rows only: once, few, many, or a class for an expanded clone.

clone_size | j_call | v_call | d_call | cdr3_nt | cdr3_aa
. | TRBJ2-2 | TRBV6-1 | . | TGTGCCAGCAGGACAGGATTTTCGAACACCGGGGAGCTGTTTTTT | CASRTGFSNTGELFF
many | TRBJ2-5 | TRBV10-3 | . | TGTGCCGCGATGGGGGGCGGCGAGACCCAGTACTTC | CAAMGGGETQYF
many | TRBJ1-5 | TRBV24-1 | . | TGTGCCACCAGTGCCAGGAACAGGGTTCAGCCCCAGCATTTT | CATSARNRVQPQHF
many | TRBJ2-2 | TRBV3-1 | TRBD2 | TGTGCCACGGGACTAGCGAACACCGGGGAGCTGTTTTTT | CATGLANTGELFF
many | TRBJ2-5 | TRBV2 | . | TGTGCCAGCAGTGGCGAGGTCCCAGGAGAGACCCAGTACTTC | CASSGEVPGETQYF
many | TRBJ2-7 | TRBV9 | TRBD1 | TGTGCCAGCAGCCCACAGGGGGCCCTCTACGAGCAGTACTTC | CASSPQGALYEQYF
few | TRBJ2-1 | TRBV20-1 | . | TGCAGTGGCCCGAAGTACAATGAGCAGTTCTTC | CSGPKYNEQFF
. | TRBJ2-3 | TRBV28 | TRBD1 | TGTGCCAGCAGTTTAGAACAGGGGGCAGGGACAGATACGCAGTATTTT | CASSLEQGAGTDTQYF
few | TRBJ2-1 | TRBV7-3 | . | TGTGCCAGCAGTCTGGGTGCGGGACTCTTCCCAAATGAGCAGTTCTTC | CASSLGAGLFPNEQFF
few | TRBJ1-2 | TRBV19 | . | TGTGCCAGCTCGGACAGTTTCTATGGCTACACCTTC | CASSDSFYGYTF
many | TRBJ2-3 | TRBV11-2 | TRBD1 | TGTGCCAGCAAGGGGTTCGGGACAGCTGGCACAGATACGCAGTATTTT | CASKGFGTAGTDTQYF
many | TRBJ2-2 | TRBV6-1 | . | TGTGCCAGCACCGGGACCTTAACCGGGGAGCTGTTTTTT | CASTGTLTGELFF
. | TRBJ2-3 | TRBV30 | . | TGTGCCTGGAGTGTAGGGGGAGTTAACACAGATACGCAGTATTTT | CAWSVGGVNTDTQYF
. | TRBJ2-1 | TRBV9 | TRBD2 | TGTGCCAGCAGCGTACGATCCGGGACTAGCGGGATCTACAATGAGCAGTTCTTC | CASSVRSGTSGIYNEQFF
many | TRBJ2-7 | TRBV12-3/TRBV12-4 | TRBD2 | TGTGCCAGCAGCCTATCCGGGGGACTAGCAACCTACGAGCAGTACTTC | CASSLSGGLATYEQYF
many | TRBJ1-1 | TRBV27 | TRBD1 | TGTGCCACAGGGGGGAACACTGAAGCTTTCTTT | CATGGNTEAFF